The 2 T cell receptor beta chains below all came from one sample that was sequenced in a study of cytomegalovirus exposure and HLA in healthy donors. Assay used: immunoSEQ multiplex PCR; TCRdb lists only in-frame clones, some missing. The table includes roughly 300,000 clones, approximately 90% detected once. Sequences were obtained from PBMCs. These receptors originate from a woman between 18 and 29 years old in good health and CMV-seronegative.

The chain links TRBV7-8 to TRBJ2-5; 7 bases match TRBD2. The V and J ends lost 1 base and 5 bases, in that order; junction bases with no gene match: 10. This CDR3 comprises 16 residues. The germline CDR1 and CDR2 sequences are SGHVS and FQNEAQ. The CDR3 here is CASSLGGGSTRETQYF. CDR3 nucleotides: TGTGCCAGCAGCTTAGGGGGCGGGAGCACTCGTGAGACCCAGTACTTC.

The chain has TRBV7-2 and TRBJ2-7, with D tentatively TRBD2 (5 bases). Trimming shortened V by 5 bases and J by 3 bases, and 14 bases separated the two germline ends. CDR3 length: 14 residues. Germline lookup yields CDR1 SGHTA and CDR2 FQGNSA. CDR3 protein: CASSASGLNYEQYF. The CDR3 DNA reads TGTGCCAGCAGCGCGAGCGGACTGAACTACGAGCAGTACTTC.